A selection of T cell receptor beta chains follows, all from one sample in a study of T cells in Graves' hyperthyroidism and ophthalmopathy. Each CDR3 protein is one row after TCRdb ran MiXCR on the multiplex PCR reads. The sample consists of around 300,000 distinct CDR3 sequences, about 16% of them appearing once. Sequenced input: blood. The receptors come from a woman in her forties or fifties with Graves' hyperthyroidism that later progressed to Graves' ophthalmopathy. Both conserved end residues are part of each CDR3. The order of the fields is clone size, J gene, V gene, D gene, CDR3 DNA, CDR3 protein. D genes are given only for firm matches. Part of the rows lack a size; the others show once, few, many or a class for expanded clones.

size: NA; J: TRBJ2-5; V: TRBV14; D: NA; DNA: TGTGCCAGCAGCCAAGGTCCGGGGGCGGTTTTGGAGACCCAGTACTTC; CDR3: CASSQGPGAVLETQYF
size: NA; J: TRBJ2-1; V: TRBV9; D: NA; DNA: TGTGCCAGCAGCGTACAGGGCTACAATGAGCAATTCTTC; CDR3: CASSVQGYNEQFF
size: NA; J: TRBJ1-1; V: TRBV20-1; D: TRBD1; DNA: TGCAGTGCTCCTAGGACAGGAAGAAAGGACACTGAAGCTTTCTTT; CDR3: CSAPRTGRKDTEAFF
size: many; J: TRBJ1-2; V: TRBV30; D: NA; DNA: TGTGCCTGGATGGGAGGGGCCCCAAACTATGGCTACACCTTC; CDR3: CAWMGGAPNYGYTF
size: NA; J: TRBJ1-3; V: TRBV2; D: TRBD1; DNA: TGTGCCAGCAGTGAAGGGACAGGGTCCGGAAACACCATATATTTT; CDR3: CASSEGTGSGNTIYF
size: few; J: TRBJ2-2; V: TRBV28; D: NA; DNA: TGTGCCAGCCTGACCGGGACCAGGGCCGGGGAGCTGTTTTTT; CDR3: CASLTGTRAGELFF
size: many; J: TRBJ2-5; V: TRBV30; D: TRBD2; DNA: TGTGCCTGGAGTAAGGGACTAGCGGGAGGGCCGGGTGAGACCCAGTACTTC; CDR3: CAWSKGLAGGPGETQYF
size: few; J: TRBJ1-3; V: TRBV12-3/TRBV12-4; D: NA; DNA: TGTGCCAGCAGTTGGGGGTCTTCTGGAAACACCATATATTTT; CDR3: CASSWGSSGNTIYF
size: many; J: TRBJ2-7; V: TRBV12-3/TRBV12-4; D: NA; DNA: TGTGCCAGCAGTTTGAACAGGGCTTACGAGCAGTACTTC; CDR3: CASSLNRAYEQYF
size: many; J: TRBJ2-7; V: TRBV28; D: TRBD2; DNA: TGTGCCAGCAGTGTGGGGACTACCTACGAGCAGTACTTC; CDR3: CASSVGTTYEQYF
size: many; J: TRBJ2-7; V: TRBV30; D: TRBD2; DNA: TGTGCCTGGAGTGAAATAGCGGGAGCGGCCGAGCAGTACTTC; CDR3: CAWSEIAGAAEQYF
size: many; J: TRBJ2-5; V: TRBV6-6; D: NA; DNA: TGTGCCAGCAGTTACTCCCGCGGGGAGACCCAGTACTTC; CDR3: CASSYSRGETQYF
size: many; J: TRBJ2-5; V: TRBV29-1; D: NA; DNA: TGCAGCGTCACCTACATGGGCAGACCGGGGGAGACCCAGTACTTC; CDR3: CSVTYMGRPGETQYF
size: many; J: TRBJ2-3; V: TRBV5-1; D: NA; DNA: TGCGCCAGCACTGAAGTGGGTACAGATACGCAGTATTTT; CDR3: CASTEVGTDTQYF
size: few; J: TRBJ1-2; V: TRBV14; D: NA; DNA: TGTGCCAGCAGCGTCCGAACCGGGACCGGCTACACCTTC; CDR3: CASSVRTGTGYTF
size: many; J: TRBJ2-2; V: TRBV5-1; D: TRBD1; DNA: TGCGCCAGCAGCGGGGGACAGGGCACTAACACCGGGGAGCTGTTTTTT; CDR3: CASSGGQGTNTGELFF
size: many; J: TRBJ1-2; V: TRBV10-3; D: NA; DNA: TGTGCCATCAGCTCCCGGGGCCAGGGCGGCTATGGCTACACCTTC; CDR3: CAISSRGQGGYGYTF
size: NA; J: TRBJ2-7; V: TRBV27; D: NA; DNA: TGTGCCAGCAGTCCAGACCTATACGAGCAGTACTTC; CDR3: CASSPDLYEQYF
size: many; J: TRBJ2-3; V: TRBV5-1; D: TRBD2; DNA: TGCGCCAGCAGCTTGGTGTCTAGCGGGAGTGGCACAGATACGCAGTATTTT; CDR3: CASSLVSSGSGTDTQYF
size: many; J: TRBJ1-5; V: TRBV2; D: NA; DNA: TGTGCCAGCAGAGACGAACAGGGACAGCCCCAGCATTTT; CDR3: CASRDEQGQPQHF
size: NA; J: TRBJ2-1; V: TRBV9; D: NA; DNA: TGTGCCAGCAGCGTCGCCTGGGGAGAGCAGTTCTTC; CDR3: CASSVAWGEQFF
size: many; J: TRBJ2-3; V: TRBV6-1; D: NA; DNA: TGTGCCAGCAGTTACCAGCTATCAGGCACAGATACGCAGTATTTT; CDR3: CASSYQLSGTDTQYF
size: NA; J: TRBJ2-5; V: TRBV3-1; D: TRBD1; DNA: TGTGCCAGCAGCCAGGGACAGCCGGCGACCCAGTACTTC; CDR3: CASSQGQPATQYF
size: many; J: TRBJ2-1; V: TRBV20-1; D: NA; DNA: TGCAGTGAACGGACCCGCGCGGTGGAGCAGTTCTTC; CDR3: CSERTRAVEQFF
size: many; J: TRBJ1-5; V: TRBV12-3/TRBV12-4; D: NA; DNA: TGTGCCAGCAGTTCGGACGGACATAGCAATCAGCCCCAGCATTTT; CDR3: CASSSDGHSNQPQHF
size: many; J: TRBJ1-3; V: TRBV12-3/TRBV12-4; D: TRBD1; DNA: TGTGCCAGCAGTAAAGACAGGGATGGAAACACCATATATTTT; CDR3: CASSKDRDGNTIYF
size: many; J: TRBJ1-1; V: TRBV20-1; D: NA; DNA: TGCAGTGCTGTCCCGGGCAGGGACACTGAAGCTTTCTTT; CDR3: CSAVPGRDTEAFF
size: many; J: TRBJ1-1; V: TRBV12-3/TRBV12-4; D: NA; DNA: TGTGCCAGCAGCCCTTCCGCGAACACTGAAGCTTTCTTT; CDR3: CASSPSANTEAFF
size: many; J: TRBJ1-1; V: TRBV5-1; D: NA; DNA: TGCGCCAGCAGCTTGGCCGGGACGGCGAACACTGAAGCTTTCTTT; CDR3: CASSLAGTANTEAFF
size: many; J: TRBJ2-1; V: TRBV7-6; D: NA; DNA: TGTGCCAGCAGCTCGGGACTCTTGGGTGAGCAGTTCTTC; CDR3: CASSSGLLGEQFF
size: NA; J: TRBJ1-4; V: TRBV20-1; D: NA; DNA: TGCAGTGCTGACCGGGGGGGGGGTGAAAAACTGTTTTTT; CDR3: CSADRGGGEKLFF
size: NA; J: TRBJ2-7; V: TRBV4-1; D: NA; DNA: TGCGCCAGCAGCCAAGAAGGGGCAGGCTTTCTCGAGCAGTACTTC; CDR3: CASSQEGAGFLEQYF
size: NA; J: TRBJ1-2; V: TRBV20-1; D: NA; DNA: TGCAGTGCTAGAGGCGTACTTCGTGACTACACCTTC; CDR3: CSARGVLRDYTF
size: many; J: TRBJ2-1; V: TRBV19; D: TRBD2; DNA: TGTGCCAGTAGTATACGGACGGCTAGCGGCCAATGGGGGCAGTTCTTC; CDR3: CASSIRTASGQWGQFF
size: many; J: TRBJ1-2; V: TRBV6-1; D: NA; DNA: TGTGCCAGCAGTGAAGGGGACATTAACTATGGCTACACCTTC; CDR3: CASSEGDINYGYTF
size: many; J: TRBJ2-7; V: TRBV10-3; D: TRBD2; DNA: TGTGCCATCAGTGACTTTCTAGCGGGCAGCGCCCACGAGCAGTACTTC; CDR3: CAISDFLAGSAHEQYF
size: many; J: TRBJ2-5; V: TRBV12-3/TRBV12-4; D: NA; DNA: TGTGCCAGCACCCGGGGTACAGGAGTTATTATGGGCCAAGAGACCCAGTACTTC; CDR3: CASTRGTGVIMGQETQYF
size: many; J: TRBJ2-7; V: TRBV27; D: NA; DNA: TGTGCCAGCAGTTTTCGGGACGGCCTCTCCTACGAGCAGTACTTC; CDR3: CASSFRDGLSYEQYF
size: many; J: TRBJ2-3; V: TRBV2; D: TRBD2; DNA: TGTGCCAGCAGTGAAAGGGAGGGTACGCAGTATTTT; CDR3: CASSEREGTQYF
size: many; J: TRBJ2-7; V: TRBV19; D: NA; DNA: TGTGCCAGTAGTACTCCTCCCCCTGCCAGCGAGCAGTACTTC; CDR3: CASSTPPPASEQYF
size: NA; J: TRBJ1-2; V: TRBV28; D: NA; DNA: TGTGCCAGCACCCTGAGTTCAGGGGAGTATGGCTACACCTTC; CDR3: CASTLSSGEYGYTF
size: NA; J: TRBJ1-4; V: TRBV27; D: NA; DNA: TGTGCCAGCAGACCCGACCTGTCCAATGAAAAACTGTTTTTT; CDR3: CASRPDLSNEKLFF
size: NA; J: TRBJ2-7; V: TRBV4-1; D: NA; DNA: TGCGCCAGCAGCCTTAAGCAGGGCAGCGAGCAGTACTTC; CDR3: CASSLKQGSEQYF
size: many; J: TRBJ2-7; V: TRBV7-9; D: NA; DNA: TGTGCCAGCAGCTCGCGGGACAGACTCTACGAGCAGTACTTC; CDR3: CASSSRDRLYEQYF
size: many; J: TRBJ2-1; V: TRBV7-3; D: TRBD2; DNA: TGTGCCAGCAGCTTGGCGGGAGGGGAAAACAATGAGCAGTTCTTC; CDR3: CASSLAGGENNEQFF
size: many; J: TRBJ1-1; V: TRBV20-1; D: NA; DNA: TGCAGTGCTAGTAAGGGGGTGGACACTGAAGCTTTCTTT; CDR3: CSASKGVDTEAFF
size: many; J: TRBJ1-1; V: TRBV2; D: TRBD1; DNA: TGTGCCAGCACCTCCTGGGACAGGCAGGTCACTGAAGCTTTCTTT; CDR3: CASTSWDRQVTEAFF
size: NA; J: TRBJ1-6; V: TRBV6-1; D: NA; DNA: TGTGCCAGCAGGCCGCACGGCCAACCTAATTCACCCCTCCACTTT; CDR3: CASRPHGQPNSPLHF
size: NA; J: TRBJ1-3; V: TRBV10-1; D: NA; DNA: TGCGCCAGCAGCCGGTCCGGAGGAGACACCATATATTTT; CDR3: CASSRSGGDTIYF
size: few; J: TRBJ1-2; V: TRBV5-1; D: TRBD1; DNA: TGCGCCAGCAGCTTGGGGGACAGGGTCTATGGCTACACCTTC; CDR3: CASSLGDRVYGYTF
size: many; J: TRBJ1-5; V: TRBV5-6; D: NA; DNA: TGTGCCAGCAGCTTATTGGGGGCTAGCAATCAGCCCCAGCATTTT; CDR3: CASSLLGASNQPQHF
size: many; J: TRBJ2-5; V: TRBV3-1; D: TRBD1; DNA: TGTGCCAGCAGTCGAAAAAACCCACCCAGGGGGCATCAAGAGACCCAGTACTTC; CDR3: CASSRKNPPRGHQETQYF
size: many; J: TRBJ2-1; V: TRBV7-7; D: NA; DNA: TGTGCTAGCAGCCCGAATAACAATGAGCAGTTCTTC; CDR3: CASSPNNNEQFF
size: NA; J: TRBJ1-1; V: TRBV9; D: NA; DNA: TGTGCCAGCGGCGTAGATATGATGAACACTGAAGCTTTCTTT; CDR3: CASGVDMMNTEAFF
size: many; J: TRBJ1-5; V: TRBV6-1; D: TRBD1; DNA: TGTGCCAGCGGACAGGGATCGAACCAGCCCCAGCATTTT; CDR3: CASGQGSNQPQHF
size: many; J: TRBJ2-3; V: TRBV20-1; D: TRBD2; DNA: TGCAGTGCCCTGAGCGGGACTAGCGGCACAGATACGCAGTATTTT; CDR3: CSALSGTSGTDTQYF
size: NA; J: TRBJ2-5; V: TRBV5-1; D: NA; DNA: TGCGCCAGCAGCTTAGAGGGGGGAGACCAGTACTTC; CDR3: CASSLEGGDQYF